This TCR beta chain originates from a study of OX40 agonist ivuxolimab in advanced cancers. This CDR3 has 16 amino acids. CDR1 and CDR2 (germline): SGHRS, YFSETQ. Trimming cost V 0 bases and J 1 base, with 13 bases left between them. Assay used: immunoSEQ multiplex PCR; TCRdb lists only in-frame clones, some missing. The sample comprises some 60,000 clones, around 84% of which are singletons, and around 25% rests with the top ten. The rearrangement joins TRBV5-1 to TRBJ2-5, with D uncertain. Source: CD4+ or CD8+ T cells sorted from blood, taken in a trial of the OX40 agonist ivuxolimab. This receptor was obtained from an adult with an advanced solid tumor such as melanoma, head and neck, liver or kidney cancer. Here the CDR3 reads CASSLGGSAFQETQYF. Written as DNA, the CDR3 is TGCGCCAGCAGCTTGGGCGGATCGGCTTTCCAAGAGACCCAGTACTTC.